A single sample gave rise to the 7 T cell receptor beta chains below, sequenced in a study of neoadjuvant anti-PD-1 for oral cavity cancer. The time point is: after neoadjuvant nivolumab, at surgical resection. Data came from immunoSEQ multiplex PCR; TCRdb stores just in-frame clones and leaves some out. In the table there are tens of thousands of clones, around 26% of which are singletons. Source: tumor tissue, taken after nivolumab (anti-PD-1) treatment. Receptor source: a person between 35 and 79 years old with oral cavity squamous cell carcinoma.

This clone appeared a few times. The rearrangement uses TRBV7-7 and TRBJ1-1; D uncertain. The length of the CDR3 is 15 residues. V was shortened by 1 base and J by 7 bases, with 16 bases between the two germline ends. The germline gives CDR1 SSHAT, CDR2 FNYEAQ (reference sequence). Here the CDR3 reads CASSLGFGRAYEAFF. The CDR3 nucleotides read TGTGCCAGCAGCTTAGGGTTTGGCAGAGCGTATGAAGCTTTCTTT.

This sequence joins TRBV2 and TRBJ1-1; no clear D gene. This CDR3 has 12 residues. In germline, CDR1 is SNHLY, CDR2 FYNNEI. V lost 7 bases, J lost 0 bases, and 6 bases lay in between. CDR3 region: CASIFMNTEAFF. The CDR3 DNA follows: TGTGCCAGCATTTTTATGAACACTGAAGCTTTCTTT.

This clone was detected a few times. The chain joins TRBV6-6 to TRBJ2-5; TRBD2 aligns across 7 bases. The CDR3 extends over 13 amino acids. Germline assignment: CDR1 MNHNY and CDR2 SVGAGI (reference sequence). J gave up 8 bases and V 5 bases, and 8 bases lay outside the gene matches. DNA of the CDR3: TGTGCCAGCAGTGGACTGTCGGGGGGAACCCAGTACTTC. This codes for CASSGLSGGTQYF.

The CDR3 reads CATSPQTENEKLFF. The CDR3 region has the DNA TGTGCCACCAGCCCCCAGACCGAGAATGAAAAACTGTTTTTT. The rearrangement links TRBV15 to TRBJ1-4; D is unclear. V was trimmed by 5 bases and J by 5 bases, leaving 12 bases between them. The CDR3 is made up of 14 amino acids. CDR1 is LNHNV, CDR2 YYDKDF, per germline (reference sequence).

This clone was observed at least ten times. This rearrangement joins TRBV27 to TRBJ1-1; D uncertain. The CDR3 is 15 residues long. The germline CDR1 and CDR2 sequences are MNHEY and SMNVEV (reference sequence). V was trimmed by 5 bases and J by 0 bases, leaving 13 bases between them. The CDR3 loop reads CASSRPGGMNTEAFF. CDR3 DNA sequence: TGTGCCAGCAGTCGACCTGGAGGCATGAACACTGAAGCTTTCTTT.

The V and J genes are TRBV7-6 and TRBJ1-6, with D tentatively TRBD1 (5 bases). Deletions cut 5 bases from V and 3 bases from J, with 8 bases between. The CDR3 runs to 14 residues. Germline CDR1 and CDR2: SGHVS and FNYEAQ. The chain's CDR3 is CASSLGHYNSPLHF. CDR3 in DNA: TGTGCCAGCAGCCTAGGACACTATAATTCACCCCTCCACTTT. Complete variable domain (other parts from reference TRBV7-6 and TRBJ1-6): GAGVSQSPRYKVTKRGQDVALRCDPISGHVSLYWYRQALGQGPEFLTYFNYEAQQDKSGLPNDRFSAERPEGSISTLTIQRTEQRDSAMYRCASSLGHYNSPLHFGNGTRLTVT.

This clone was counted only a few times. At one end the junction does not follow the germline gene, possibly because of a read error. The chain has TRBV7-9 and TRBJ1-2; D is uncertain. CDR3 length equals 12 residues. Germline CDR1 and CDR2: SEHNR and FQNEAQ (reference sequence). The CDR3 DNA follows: TGTGCCAGCAACTTAGGTGCCTATGGCTACACCTTC. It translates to CASNLGAYGYTF.